This TCR beta chain was profiled in a study of T cell clonotyping in hematopoietic cell transplantation. V was pared by 6 bases and J by 5 bases, with 7 bases of the junction left unmatched. Germline CDR1 and CDR2: MDHEN and SYDVKM. The CDR3 has 13 amino acids. Here immunoSEQ multiplex PCR was the method, and the copy in TCRdb shows in-frame clones only, minus some. Of some 9,700 clones listed, 95% to 98% are singletons. This material consisted of peripheral blood mononuclear cells, taken 100 days after allogeneic stem cell transplant. This chain connects TRBV28 to TRBJ2-7; 7 bases align to TRBD1. The origin of this receptor is a male patient between 60 and 69 years old who had an allogeneic stem cell transplant from a related donor, so the T cells may come from the graft donor. Some clones in this sample may be carry-over from other donors' samples. CDR3 loop: CASRPTGSDEQYF. DNA of the CDR3: TGTGCCAGCAGACCGACAGGGTCCGACGAGCAGTACTTC.